The rows below give T cell receptor beta chains drawn from one sample of a study of cytomegalovirus exposure and HLA in healthy donors. TCRdb's copy holds only in-frame clones and misses some; the assay was immunoSEQ multiplex PCR. The sample includes some 170,000 clones, about 83% seen only once; the top ten take around 0.85%. Source material: PBMCs. The receptors derive from a woman in her twenties or thirties in good health and CMV-seronegative. The CDR3 runs from the conserved cysteine through the conserved F or W. A D gene is named only where the DNA matches it firmly. Clone size appears in some rows only: once, few, many, or a class for an expanded clone.

size: -
D: TRBD1
V: TRBV27
J: TRBJ1-6
CDR3: CASSHLTTGFRDSPLHF
DNA: TGTGCCAGCAGTCACCTAACGACAGGGTTCAGGGATTCACCCCTCCACTTT

size: -
D: TRBD2
V: TRBV7-2
J: TRBJ2-3
CDR3: CASSLAGLGEAQYF
DNA: TGTGCCAGCAGCTTAGCCGGACTAGGTGAGGCGCAGTATTTT

size: -
D: TRBD2
V: TRBV4-1
J: TRBJ2-1
CDR3: CASSQEGTSGSEQFF
DNA: TGCGCCAGCAGCCAAGAGGGGACTAGCGGGAGTGAGCAGTTCTTC

size: -
D: -
V: TRBV27
J: TRBJ1-2
CDR3: CASSLTRDYGYTF
DNA: TGTGCCAGCAGTTTAACTAGGGACTATGGCTACACCTTC

size: once
D: TRBD2
V: TRBV27
J: TRBJ2-7
CDR3: CASSLSPASGVYEQYF
DNA: TGTGCCAGCAGTTTATCCCCTGCTAGCGGGGTATACGAGCAGTACTTC

size: -
D: TRBD1
V: TRBV6-1
J: TRBJ2-3
CDR3: CASRGQSTDTQYF
DNA: TGTGCCAGCAGGGGACAGAGCACAGATACGCAGTATTTT

size: -
D: TRBD2
V: TRBV5-1
J: TRBJ2-7
CDR3: CASSFGWGGIDEQYF
DNA: TGCGCCAGCAGCTTCGGCTGGGGGGGGATCGACGAGCAGTACTTC

size: -
D: TRBD2
V: TRBV28
J: TRBJ2-7
CDR3: CASSPPGPSGRTYEQYF
DNA: TGTGCCAGCAGTCCCCCGGGGCCTAGCGGGAGGACCTACGAGCAGTACTTC

size: -
D: -
V: TRBV6-1
J: TRBJ2-3
CDR3: CASSEAPPGLVRASTDTQYF
DNA: TGTGCCAGCAGTGAAGCTCCGCCAGGTCTGGTGCGTGCTAGCACAGATACGCAGTATTTT

size: -
D: TRBD2
V: TRBV9
J: TRBJ2-1
CDR3: CASSVAASGGGDEQFF
DNA: TGTGCCAGCAGCGTAGCGGCTAGCGGGGGAGGTGATGAGCAGTTCTTC

size: -
D: -
V: TRBV18
J: TRBJ1-1
CDR3: CASSPREAGRRRRNLNSSEAFF
DNA: TGTGCCAGCTCACCACGGGAGGCAGGGCGGCGTCGGAGGAACCTGAACTCGAGTGAAGCTTTCTTT

size: -
D: TRBD2
V: TRBV27
J: TRBJ2-1
CDR3: CASRRIAGGPNNEQFF
DNA: TGTGCCAGCAGGCGAATAGCGGGAGGCCCCAACAATGAGCAGTTCTTC

size: -
D: TRBD1
V: TRBV5-1
J: TRBJ2-5
CDR3: CASSPDRGKGETQYF
DNA: TGCGCCAGCAGCCCTGACAGGGGAAAGGGGGAGACCCAGTACTTC

size: -
D: -
V: TRBV5-1
J: TRBJ1-1
CDR3: CASSLVGGKNTEAFF
DNA: TGCGCCAGCAGCTTGGTTGGCGGTAAGAACACTGAAGCTTTCTTT

size: -
D: -
V: TRBV5-1
J: TRBJ1-5
CDR3: CASSLGQGGQPQHF
DNA: TGCGCCAGCAGCTTGGGGCAGGGTGGTCAGCCCCAGCATTTT

size: -
D: -
V: TRBV6-1
J: TRBJ1-5
CDR3: CASSEMGRGPQHF
DNA: TGTGCCAGCAGTGAAATGGGGCGAGGGCCCCAGCATTTT

size: -
D: TRBD2
V: TRBV5-4
J: TRBJ2-7
CDR3: CASSGREASGFSPHEQYF
DNA: TGTGCCAGCAGCGGCCGTGAGGCTAGCGGTTTTTCCCCACACGAGCAGTACTTC

size: -
D: -
V: TRBV2
J: TRBJ2-2
CDR3: CASSESAGGLAPGELFF
DNA: TGTGCCAGCAGTGAATCGGCAGGGGGACTTGCACCCGGGGAGCTGTTTTTT

size: -
D: -
V: TRBV2
J: TRBJ1-5
CDR3: CASSDFRIGNQPQHF
DNA: TGTGCCAGCAGCGACTTTAGAATTGGCAATCAGCCCCAGCATTTT

size: -
D: -
V: TRBV15
J: TRBJ2-7
CDR3: CATYNGKYEQYF
DNA: TGTGCCACCTATAACGGGAAGTACGAGCAGTACTTC

size: -
D: -
V: TRBV28
J: TRBJ1-2
CDR3: CASSYPLPSSYGYTF
DNA: TGTGCCAGCAGTTACCCCCTTCCCTCTAGCTATGGCTACACCTTC

size: -
D: TRBD2
V: TRBV6-5
J: TRBJ2-2
CDR3: CASSPPGGTGELFF
DNA: TGTGCCAGCAGTCCCCCGGGGGGCACCGGGGAGCTGTTTTTT

size: once
D: TRBD1
V: TRBV7-2
J: TRBJ2-7
CDR3: CASSPGQLHEQYF
DNA: TGTGCCAGCAGCCCGGGACAGTTACACGAGCAGTACTTC

size: -
D: TRBD2
V: TRBV7-2
J: TRBJ2-5
CDR3: CASRKNSGGRETQYF
DNA: TGTGCCAGCAGGAAGAACAGCGGGGGTAGGGAGACCCAGTACTTC

size: -
D: -
V: TRBV7-8
J: TRBJ1-1
CDR3: CASSPEAGRWDTEAFF
DNA: TGTGCCAGCAGTCCTGAGGCCGGGAGGTGGGACACTGAAGCTTTCTTT

size: -
D: TRBD1
V: TRBV10-1
J: TRBJ2-2
CDR3: CASSVGQGGLDTGELFF
DNA: TGCGCCAGCAGTGTAGGACAGGGCGGCCTCGACACCGGGGAGCTGTTTTTT

size: once
D: -
V: TRBV6-5
J: TRBJ1-2
CDR3: CASSRGGPNYGYTF
DNA: TGTGCCAGCAGTCGGGGAGGCCCGAACTATGGCTACACCTTC

size: -
D: -
V: TRBV9
J: TRBJ2-1
CDR3: CASSARFDEQFF
DNA: TGTGCCAGCAGCGCCCGTTTCGATGAGCAGTTCTTC

size: -
D: TRBD1
V: TRBV7-3
J: TRBJ1-1
CDR3: CASSATGQGMNTEAFF
DNA: TGTGCCAGCAGCGCAACTGGACAGGGAATGAACACTGAAGCTTTCTTT

size: -
D: TRBD1
V: TRBV7-9
J: TRBJ1-2
CDR3: CASSPGQLNNYGYTF
DNA: TGTGCCAGCAGCCCGGGACAGTTAAATAACTATGGCTACACCTTC

size: once
D: -
V: TRBV18
J: TRBJ2-7
CDR3: CASSPRTVAEQYF
DNA: TGTGCCAGCTCACCTCGGACAGTTGCCGAGCAGTACTTC

size: -
D: -
V: TRBV4-1
J: TRBJ2-2
CDR3: CASSQDRGADSNTGELFF
DNA: TGCGCCAGCAGCCAAGATAGGGGCGCCGACTCAAACACCGGGGAGCTGTTTTTT

size: -
D: TRBD1
V: TRBV5-1
J: TRBJ1-3
CDR3: CASSPTGGNQNTIYF
DNA: TGCGCCAGCAGCCCCACAGGGGGAAATCAAAACACCATATATTTT

size: -
D: TRBD2
V: TRBV19
J: TRBJ2-1
CDR3: CASSMGLADLQFF
DNA: TGTGCCAGTAGTATGGGACTAGCGGACCTTCAGTTCTTC

size: -
D: TRBD1
V: TRBV4-1
J: TRBJ2-7
CDR3: CASSQMQQGGGAPRRQYF
DNA: TGCGCCAGCAGCCAGATGCAACAGGGGGGAGGAGCTCCAAGACGGCAGTACTTC

size: -
D: -
V: TRBV28
J: TRBJ2-6
CDR3: CASSGVLGGGGGANVLTF
DNA: TGTGCCAGCAGTGGGGTTTTGGGAGGGGGTGGTGGGGCCAACGTCCTGACTTTC

size: -
D: -
V: TRBV29-1
J: TRBJ1-2
CDR3: CSVEGGDYGYTF
DNA: TGCAGCGTCGAAGGGGGAGACTATGGCTACACCTTC

size: -
D: TRBD1
V: TRBV14
J: TRBJ1-4
CDR3: CASSPPRDRGERLFF
DNA: TGTGCCAGCAGCCCACCCCGGGACAGGGGTGAAAGACTGTTTTTT

size: once
D: -
V: TRBV6-1
J: TRBJ2-7
CDR3: CASSEERTAPYEQYF
DNA: TGTGCCAGCAGTGAAGAGAGGACAGCCCCCTACGAGCAGTACTTC

size: -
D: -
V: TRBV27
J: TRBJ2-2
CDR3: CASTSPRGDTGELFF
DNA: TGTGCCAGCACTTCCCCTCGGGGTGACACCGGGGAGCTGTTTTTT

size: -
D: -
V: TRBV7-2
J: TRBJ2-7
CDR3: CASSPGTGQSYEQYF
DNA: TGTGCCAGCAGCCCAGGCACCGGACAGTCCTACGAGCAGTACTTC

size: -
D: -
V: TRBV27
J: TRBJ2-2
CDR3: CASSLMNRASGELFF
DNA: TGTGCCAGCAGTTTAATGAACAGGGCTAGCGGGGAGCTGTTTTTT

size: -
D: TRBD1
V: TRBV19
J: TRBJ1-5
CDR3: CASSKTGLNQPQHF
DNA: TGTGCCAGTAGTAAGACAGGGCTTAATCAGCCCCAGCATTTT

size: -
D: -
V: TRBV7-8
J: TRBJ2-4
CDR3: CASSARPPGAKNIQYF
DNA: TGTGCCAGCAGCGCACGTCCCCCCGGGGCCAAAAACATTCAGTACTTC

size: -
D: TRBD2
V: TRBV10-3
J: TRBJ2-3
CDR3: CAIGGGGAVSTDTQYF
DNA: TGTGCCATCGGGGGGGGAGGAGCGGTTAGCACAGATACGCAGTATTTT

size: -
D: -
V: TRBV15
J: TRBJ2-5
CDR3: CATSRGLGQIQETQYF
DNA: TGTGCCACCAGCAGAGGATTAGGACAGATTCAAGAGACCCAGTACTTC

size: -
D: TRBD2
V: TRBV7-7
J: TRBJ2-3
CDR3: CASSETGGPTDTQYF
DNA: TGTGCCAGCAGCGAAACGGGGGGTCCCACAGATACGCAGTATTTT

size: -
D: TRBD1
V: TRBV2
J: TRBJ1-2
CDR3: CASSGARGSGGYTF
DNA: TGTGCCAGCAGTGGCGCCAGGGGGTCCGGTGGCTACACCTTC

size: few
D: TRBD1
V: TRBV6-1
J: TRBJ1-1
CDR3: CASSTGVNTEAFF
DNA: TGTGCCAGCAGTACAGGGGTGAACACTGAAGCTTTCTTT

size: -
D: -
V: TRBV9
J: TRBJ2-3
CDR3: CASSVATPGVDTQYF
DNA: TGTGCCAGCAGCGTAGCTACGCCAGGGGTCGATACGCAGTATTTT

size: once
D: -
V: TRBV27
J: TRBJ1-5
CDR3: CASSSRRGLGNQPQHF
DNA: TGTGCCAGCAGTTCGAGGAGGGGCCTAGGCAATCAGCCCCAGCATTTT

size: -
D: TRBD1
V: TRBV30
J: TRBJ1-2
CDR3: CAWSPGQGYTF
DNA: TGTGCCTGGAGTCCGGGACAGGGCTACACCTTC

size: -
D: -
V: TRBV5-4
J: TRBJ2-4
CDR3: CASSPPEGVNIQYF
DNA: TGTGCCAGCAGCCCACCGGAGGGAGTGAACATTCAGTACTTC